This entry concerns a single T cell receptor (beta chain). The antigen remains undetermined. This sample is part of a study of CD8+ T cells in alopecia areata. Turning to the study itself: The drug, oral tofacitinib, was given to treated patients at 5 to 10 mg twice daily. The authors scored treated patients' severity by affected scalp percentage.

This CDR3 has 13 amino acids. Germline CDR1 SGHRS, CDR2 YFSETQ. The V and J ends lost 2 bases and 6 bases respectively, with 10 bases between them. Treatment described: oral pan-JAK inhibitor, 5-10 mg twice daily. TCR sequencing used cDNA made by reverse transcription of extracted RNA. Profiling relied on immunoSEQ multiplex PCR, and the TCRdb table lists in-frame clones only, not all of them. The sample holds about 210,000 clones; about three fifths are singletons and the top ten take around 4.3%. Regarding the study as a whole: Under tofacitinib, numerous expanded lesional clonotypes remained detectable in scalp and blood. In lesional scalp, particularly from alopecia totalis/universalis, clonality was higher than in normal scalp.

The chain joins TRBV5-1 to TRBJ2-3, with a weak D call TRBD1 (5 bases). This clonotype was sampled from a human donor with alopecia areata. This specimen was CD4+ T cells sorted from blood, taken at week 4, from a patient treated with tofacitinib. CDR3 in DNA: TGCGCCAGCAGCTTACAGGCTGCCGATACGCAGTATTTT. Translating it yields CASSLQAADTQYF.